The T cell receptor (beta chain) under discussion was sequenced for a study of blood T cells in healthy people across ages. Looking at the study overall: Researchers report that template switching captured about one barcoded beta molecule per two T cells. Notes on the study in general: Estimated diversity that came from one million T cells was considered an underestimate. Both higher diversity and more naive CD4+ cells marked long-lived donors when set against aged donors.

This clonotype was seen ten or more times. Its specificity is unknown. CDR3 length equals 15 residues. V was shortened by 0 bases and J by 3 bases, with 13 bases between the two germline ends. Germline lookup yields CDR1 DFQATT and CDR2 SNEGSKA (reference sequence). Using a J-beta primer mix together with a sample-barcoded 5' primer, a second PCR was run for about 6 to 11 cycles. Each cDNA molecule carried a tag from a template-switch adaptor that contained 12 random nucleotides. MiXCR, applied by TCRdb to the 5' RACE reads, yields one record per CDR3 protein. Of about 680,000 distinct CDR3 sequences listed, around 49% are singletons.

The chain joins TRBV20-1 to TRBJ2-3; D is perhaps TRBD2 (6 bases). The source is a woman aged 55-70 years in good health. The material sequenced was blood. The CDR3 loop is CSARDHMAGTDTQYF. The CDR3 DNA is TGCAGTGCTAGAGATCACATGGCGGGGACAGATACGCAGTATTTT.